The sequence of this TCR beta chain was determined in a study of OX40 agonist ivuxolimab in advanced cancers. Context from the whole study: Ivuxolimab was an agonistic, fully human IgG2 monoclonal antibody directed against OX40 (CD134), a costimulatory receptor. A male proportion of around 83% and a mean age of approximately 58 years, ranging from about 20 to 79, were recorded for the dose-escalation cohort. Patients were allowed to have had prior anti-PD-1, anti-PD-L1 or anti-CTLA-4 therapy, and 30% to 50% of the dose-escalation patients had previously received checkpoint inhibitors. The paper reports the monotherapy dose-escalation portion (N ≈ 52 patients) of the phase I ivuxolimab trial. Intravenous ivuxolimab was administered to patients every 2 weeks at six dose levels: 0.01, 0.1, 0.3, 1.5, 3 and 10 mg/kg. Partial responses occurred in three dose-escalation patients, of whom one had hepatocellular carcinoma and two had cutaneous melanoma. The point of sequencing TCRbeta in the periphery was to test whether ivuxolimab changed TCR sequence diversity and drove clonal T-cell expansion. Of the roughly 53 patients in dose escalation, 19 had hepatocellular carcinoma, some 15 had melanoma, 9 had renal cell carcinoma and 9 had head and neck cancer. Paper-wide results and their limitations: Low levels of normalized T-cell clonal expansion were also seen in some patients who did not respond. In the 0.1-3.0 mg/kg groups, partial responders had among the lowest normalized peripheral clonal expansion, particularly in CD8+ T cells. At doses of 0.1 to 3.0 mg/kg, clonal expansion of both CD4+ and CD8+ blood T cells was observed from baseline to week 6. After ivuxolimab, CD8+ T cells had more expanded clones than CD4+ T cells on average. The antigen specificity of the peripheral T cells that underwent clonal expansion was not determined.

Including cysteine and phenylalanine, the CDR3 has 12 amino acids. Only CDR3 DNA remains: 36 bases, in frame from the first base. From V the trimming removes 0 bases and from J it removes 9 bases, while the gene matches leave 1 base of the junction unaccounted for. For CDR1 and CDR2, the germline V gene lists SQVTM and ANQGSEA. Turning to this clone: Its antigen has not been determined. Per-base quality was not reported, and no clone a single base away is much larger than it.

Patients with a history of autoimmune disease or receiving systemic immunosuppression were excluded from the trial. Peripheral blood for TCR sequencing was drawn from every dose cohort at baseline, at cycle 4 day 1 and at cycle 7 day 1. The samples were drawn from a first-in-human, open-label, multicenter phase I dose-escalation trial of ivuxolimab. Adults with locally advanced or metastatic melanoma, renal cell carcinoma, hepatocellular carcinoma or head and neck squamous cell carcinoma were enrolled in the trial. Before TCR sequencing, CD4+ T cells and CD8+ T cells from peripheral blood were sorted into separate populations. For sequencing of the TCRbeta CDR3 region, genomic DNA was extracted from the sorted cells. The immunoSEQ Assay was used for sequencing of TCRbeta CDR3 regions. The source is immuneACCESS, and TCRdb retained only in-frame sequences with V and J called. Part of the clones is not carried over; for the studies checked, unresolved V genes explain less than half of this, and the remainder is unexplained. The sample table records 65,000 to 100,000 clones; approximately 92% of these occur just once. The ten most abundant clones make up 7.1% of the sample.

The specimen comprised CD4+ or CD8+ T cells sorted from blood, sampled in a trial of the OX40 agonist ivuxolimab. The V and J segments used are TRBV29-1 and TRBJ2-5; 10 bases in the middle match TRBD1. The sequence came from an adult with an advanced solid tumor such as melanoma, head and neck, liver or kidney cancer. The CDR3: CSVEEGTGAQYF. The DNA is TGCAGCGTTGAAGAGGGGACAGGGGCCCAGTACTTC.